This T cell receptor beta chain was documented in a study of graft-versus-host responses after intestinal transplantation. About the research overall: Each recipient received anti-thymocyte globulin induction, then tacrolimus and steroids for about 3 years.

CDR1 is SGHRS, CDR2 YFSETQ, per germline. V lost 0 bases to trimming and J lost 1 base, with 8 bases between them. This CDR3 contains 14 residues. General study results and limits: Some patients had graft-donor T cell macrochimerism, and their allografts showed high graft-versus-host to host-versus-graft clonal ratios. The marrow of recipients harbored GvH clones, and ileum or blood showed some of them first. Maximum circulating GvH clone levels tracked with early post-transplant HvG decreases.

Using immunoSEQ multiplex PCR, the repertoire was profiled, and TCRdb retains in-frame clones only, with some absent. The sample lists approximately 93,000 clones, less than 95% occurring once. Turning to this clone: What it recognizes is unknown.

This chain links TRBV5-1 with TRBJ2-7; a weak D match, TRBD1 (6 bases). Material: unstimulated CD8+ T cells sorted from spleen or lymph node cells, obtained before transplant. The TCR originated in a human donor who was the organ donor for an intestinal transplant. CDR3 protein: CASSLDRASYEQYF. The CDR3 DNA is TGCGCCAGCAGCTTGGACAGGGCGTCCTACGAGCAGTACTTC.